This T cell receptor beta chain derives from a study of T cell changes during pregnancy in multiple sclerosis (dated by TCRdb to between 2018 and 2020). Broadly, across the study: In women with multiple sclerosis, the researchers looked at how the T cell repertoire shifted as pregnancy progressed.

A note on this clone: The antigen it binds to is not known. No base quality information exists; no much larger clone differs at one position.

Library preparation used the immunoSEQ multiplex PCR assay. In TCRdb, the immuneACCESS table is reduced to in-frame sequences with V and J assigned. These tables do not hold every clone; where another copy was compared, an unresolved V gene accounts for under half, and the others remain unexplained. Within this sample are tens of thousands of clones, with around 92% of them counted one time only. The ten largest clones represent less than 3% of the sample. The origin of this receptor is a female donor in good health, enrolled as a control in a pregnancy study. The sample consisted of peripheral blood, taken in the second trimester of pregnancy.

The DNA sequence is as follows: TGTGCCAGCTCCCCTTTTGTTTCCGGGAACGAGCAGTACTTC. Its amino acids are CASSPFVSGNEQYF. The chain is encoded by TRBV18 joined to TRBJ2-7; a weak D assignment points to TRBD2 (5 bases agree). V sheds 6 bases and J sheds 5 bases, leaving 17 bases between their ends. The CDR3 covers 14 residues, taking in both the cysteine and the phenylalanine. Only the CDR3 DNA is retained, 42 bases long and in frame from the first base. The germline V gene supplies CDR1 KGHSH and CDR2 LQKENI.